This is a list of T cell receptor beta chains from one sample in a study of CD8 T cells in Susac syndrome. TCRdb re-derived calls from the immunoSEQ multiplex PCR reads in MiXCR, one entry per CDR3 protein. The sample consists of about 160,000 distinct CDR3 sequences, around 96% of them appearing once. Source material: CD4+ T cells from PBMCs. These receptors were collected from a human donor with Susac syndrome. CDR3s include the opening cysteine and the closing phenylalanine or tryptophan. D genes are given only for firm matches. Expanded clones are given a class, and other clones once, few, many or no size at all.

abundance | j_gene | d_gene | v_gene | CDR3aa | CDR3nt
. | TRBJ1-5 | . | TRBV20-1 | CSASGQGESQPQHF | TGCAGTGCTAGCGGGCAGGGTGAATCGCAGCCCCAGCATTTT
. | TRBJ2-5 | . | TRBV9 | CASSVEGLGETQYF | TGTGCCAGCAGCGTAGAAGGCTTAGGAGAGACCCAGTACTTC
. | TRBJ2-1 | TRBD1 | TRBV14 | CASSQDRDRDNEQFF | TGTGCCAGCAGCCAGGACCGGGACAGGGACAATGAGCAGTTCTTC
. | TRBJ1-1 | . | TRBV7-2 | CASSLSIAEAFF | TGTGCCAGCAGCCTCTCAATAGCTGAAGCTTTCTTT
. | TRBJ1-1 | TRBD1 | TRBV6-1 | CASSTRGPRNTEAFF | TGTGCCAGCAGTACCAGGGGGCCGCGGAACACTGAAGCTTTCTTT
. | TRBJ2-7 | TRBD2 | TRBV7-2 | CASSRLAAYEQYF | TGTGCCAGCAGTAGACTAGCGGCCTACGAGCAGTACTTC
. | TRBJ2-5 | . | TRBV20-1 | CSANNRAGFQETQYF | TGCAGTGCTAATAACAGGGCAGGGTTCCAAGAGACCCAGTACTTC
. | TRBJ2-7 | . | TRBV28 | CASRPGASYEQYF | TGTGCCAGCAGACCAGGGGCCTCCTACGAGCAGTACTTC
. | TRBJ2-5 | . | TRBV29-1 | CSVGRVDQETQYF | TGCAGCGTCGGACGGGTCGATCAAGAGACCCAGTACTTC
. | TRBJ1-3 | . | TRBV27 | CASSPGLRSSGNTIYF | TGTGCCAGCAGCCCGGGTCTGAGATCGAGTGGAAACACCATATATTTT
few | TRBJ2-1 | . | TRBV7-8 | CASSSGGYRLNSYNEQFF | TGTGCCAGCAGCTCTGGGGGCTATCGGCTGAACTCCTACAATGAGCAGTTCTTC
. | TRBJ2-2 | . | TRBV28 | CASADPNTGELFF | TGTGCCAGCGCGGACCCCAACACCGGGGAGCTGTTTTTT
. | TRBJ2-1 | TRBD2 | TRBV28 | CAILGTSENNEQFF | TGTGCCATCCTTGGGACTAGCGAAAACAATGAGCAGTTCTTC
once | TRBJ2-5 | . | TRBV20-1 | CSASGDGETQYF | TGCAGTGCTAGCGGGGATGGGGAGACCCAGTACTTC
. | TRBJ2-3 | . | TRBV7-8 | CASSFLIDQKADTQYF | TGTGCCAGCAGCTTCCTCATAGACCAAAAGGCAGATACGCAGTATTTT